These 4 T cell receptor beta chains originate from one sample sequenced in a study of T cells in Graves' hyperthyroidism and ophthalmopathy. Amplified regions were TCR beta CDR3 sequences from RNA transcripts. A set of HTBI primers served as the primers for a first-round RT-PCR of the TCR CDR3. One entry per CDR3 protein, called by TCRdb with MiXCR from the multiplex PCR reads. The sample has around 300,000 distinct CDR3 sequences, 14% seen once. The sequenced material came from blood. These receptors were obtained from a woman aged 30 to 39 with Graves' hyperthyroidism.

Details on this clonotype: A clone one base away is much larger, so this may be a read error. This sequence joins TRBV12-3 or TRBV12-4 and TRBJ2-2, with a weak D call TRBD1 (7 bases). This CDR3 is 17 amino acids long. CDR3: CANSPGGQLLNTGELFF. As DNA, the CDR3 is TGTGCCAACAGTCCCGGGGGACAGCTGCTGAACACCGGGGAGCTGTTTTTT.

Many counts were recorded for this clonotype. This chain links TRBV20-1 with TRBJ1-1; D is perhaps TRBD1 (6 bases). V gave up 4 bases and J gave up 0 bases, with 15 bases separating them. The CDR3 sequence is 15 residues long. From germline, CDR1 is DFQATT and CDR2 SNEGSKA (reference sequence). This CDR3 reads CSANWYRELNTEAFF. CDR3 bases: TGCAGTGCTAACTGGTACAGGGAGCTGAACACTGAAGCTTTCTTT.

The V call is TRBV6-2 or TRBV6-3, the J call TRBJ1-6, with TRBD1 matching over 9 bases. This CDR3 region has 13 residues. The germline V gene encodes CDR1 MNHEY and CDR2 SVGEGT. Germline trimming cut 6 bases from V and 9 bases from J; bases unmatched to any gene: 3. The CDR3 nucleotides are TGTGCCAGCAGCCGGGACAGGGCTTCACCCCTCCACTTT. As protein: CASSRDRASPLHF.

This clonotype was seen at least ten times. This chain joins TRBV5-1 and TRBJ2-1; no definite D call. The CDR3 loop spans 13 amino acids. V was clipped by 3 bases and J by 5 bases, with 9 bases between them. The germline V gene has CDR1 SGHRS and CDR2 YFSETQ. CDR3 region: CASSSWTDNEQFF. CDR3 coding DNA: TGCGCCAGCAGCTCGTGGACGGACAATGAGCAGTTCTTC.